Detailed here is one TCR beta chain. Its antigen is unknown. Splitting of each subset's genomic DNA was done evenly across several immunoSEQ plates. In the authors' methods: Filtering differed because ImmunoSEQ produced junction-only sequences that carried no quality scores. Clones were read by immunoSEQ multiplex PCR, and TCRdb kept only the in-frame ones, dropping some. V and J calls and clone size are copied from that table; D and trimming were computed from the DNA. The table lists about 2.4 million clones, approximately 93% of them singletons. The sample comes from a study of shared clonotypes between healthy human individuals. General observations from the study: In general, naive subsets displayed greater estimated richness than memory subsets did. Represented diversity, genetic and exposure-history alike, was limited by few donors.

The length of the CDR3 is 14 residues. V was shortened by 5 bases and J by 14 bases, with 23 bases between the two germline ends. Germline CDR1 SEHNR, CDR2 FQNEAQ (reference sequence). The genes are TRBV7-9 and TRBJ2-3; a weak D match, TRBD1 (7 bases). The source material was naive CD4+ T cells from PBMCs. Indicated subset: CD45RA+ positively selected. The clonotype was recovered from a man between 18 and 29 years old in good health. Some clones in this sample may be carry-over from other donors' samples. In DNA, the CDR3 is TGTGCCAGCAGCAAAAGCCGACAGGGAGGATCTCTGTATTTT. It translates to CASSKSRQGGSLYF.